This T cell receptor beta chain is from a study of cytomegalovirus exposure and HLA in healthy donors (TCRdb year 2017). In the study overall: In an earlier analysis of some 550 of the donors, 250 to 300 Gb of sequence data and approximately 100 million unique TCR beta sequences from 150 million to 200 million T cells were reported. The number of donors typed differed by locus, with roughly 620-630 for A, B, C, DRB1 and DQB1, roughly 550 for DQA1, under 610 for DPA1, and 472 for DPB1. Of the 398 genotyped donors, over 65% fell in the genetic ancestry cluster associated with self-reported Caucasian donors. Approximately 330 gigabases of sequencing data and 91 million or so unique TCR sequences made up an early release that covered roughly 670 HLA-typed donors. An earlier analysis of nearly 600 of the donors applied high-throughput TCR beta sequencing to assess whether each TCR beta V gene segment acted as functional or pseudogenic. The study aimed to test whether signatures of past pathogen exposure could be identified by cataloging public T cell receptors. Both class I and class II loci were covered by HLA typing, at four-digit resolution. The T cell repertoires of several hundred subjects were profiled by immunosequencing and related to cytomegalovirus serostatus. Among some 410 genotyped donors of the cohort, an average of approximately 230,000 unique TCR beta nucleotide sequences were sequenced per donor, about a sixth of them non-productive. To predict cytomegalovirus infection status, the study combined high-throughput TCR immunosequencing, statistical association of individual TCRs with disease status, and machine learning. All discovery cohort repertoires had been generated using a single sequencing platform. About five DR-DQ haplotypes were handled as single units for association and clustering, since linkage in the cohort was strong. A later genetic analysis used genome-wide SNP genotypes for about 65% of the 666 donors, treating that subset as a discovery cohort. In addition to the first cohort of approximately 650 subjects, a separate validation cohort of 120 different subjects was used. Alongside the repertoire data, information on donor age, sex, ethnicity and CMV serostatus was compiled. Rather than drawing on any new phenotypic data, the later analysis identified candidate immune exposures from TCR beta sequences and the way those sequences occurred across donors. In a later analysis, previously published TCR beta repertoires from 670 or so donors were re-analyzed and high-resolution HLA genotyping was added so that TCR occurrence patterns could be studied.

This clone came up a few times. This clone's antigen is unknown. No base quality values were provided; no much bigger clone lies one nucleotide off. V sheds 0 bases and J sheds 2 bases, leaving 9 bases between their ends. CDR1 and CDR2 (GTSNPN, SVGIG) derive from the germline V gene (reference sequence). The CDR3 sequence holds 14 residues, the cysteine and phenylalanine included. CDR3 DNA only is kept here, 42 bases in frame from base 1. The cohort was made up of roughly 670 healthy bone marrow donors. At the time of sampling, all cohort members were nominally healthy, though unrecorded immune exposures were likely present. The donor was CMV seropositive and was included in the group of 250 to 350 seropositive cohort members. Every donor gave a peripheral blood sample, and the peripheral blood mononuclear cells from that sample were used for TCR beta sequencing. The Qiagen DNeasy Blood Extraction Kit was used to extract genomic DNA from the blood cell samples.

Paper-wide results and their limitations: A further reported finding was that TCR beta sequences accurately predicted the HLA-A and HLA-B alleles for most subjects in the first cohort. The cohort was sequenced for TCR beta chains only, and without alpha or paired-chain data the features that could be detected were limited. In a later analysis, most CMV-associated TCR beta chains were found to appear HLA-restricted, with HLA associations seemingly driven largely by CMV exposure. In a later analysis, the rate of TCR association differed among HLA loci, with DRB1 alleles having the most associated TCRs and HLA-C alleles having the fewest. The authors suggested that the approach could potentially be extended to other disease states and immunological phenotypes. While some public TCRs were present in many individuals, most TCR sequences turned up only very rarely across donors. A few of the identified cytomegalovirus-associated TCR beta chains were confirmed in vitro to be specific for cytomegalovirus antigens. A cluster of highly shared sequence variants was judged likely to be a technical artifact of the sequencing pipeline. In both the original and validation cohorts, the classifier was reported to diagnose cytomegalovirus status with high specificity and sensitivity. In a later analysis, 16,951 TCR beta sequences were associated with specific HLA alleles at a false discovery rate of 0.05. According to a later analysis, parvovirus B19, influenza, CMV and Epstein-Barr virus appeared linked to several top co-occurrence clusters. Correlated functional status among segregating V segments might be attributable to linkage disequilibrium, but an unknown experimental factor could not be ruled out. The study listed 164 TCR beta chains as associated with cytomegalovirus. Compared with the approximately 700-donor mean, donors in an Asian-associated ancestry cluster had fewer N-insertions in productive TCRs, according to a later genetic analysis. V-gene and J-gene trimming of TCR beta chains was associated with a missense DCLRE1C variant in a later genetic analysis, and the association was replicated in an independent cohort. Strong co-occurrence of HLA alleles, especially DR and DQ, made assigning TCR associations to individual alleles difficult. Presence/absence analyses assumed roughly uniform sequencing depth across donors, an assumption that may not hold. The earlier analysis of approximately 540 of the donors excluded around 17 rarely observed V segments, including chromosome 9 orphons, because counts were too low. In an earlier analysis of some 640 of the donors, most TCR beta V segments were observed in productive rearrangements about 87% or about 30% of the time, broadly matching IMGT annotations. HLA typing was unavailable for some donors at each locus, so association tests used only the typed subset. Because the 87-base-pair reads could not distinguish some IMGT-functional V segments, including TRBV6-2 and TRBV6-3, those segments were excluded. The only immune exposure information available for the cohort was CMV serostatus. In a later analysis, HLA-associated TCR beta chains were found to be more clonally expanded and to have lower generation probabilities than equally common non-associated chains.

The library was made by the immunoSEQ multiplex PCR assay. For the multiplex PCR, a mixture combining 60 forward primers for TCR Vbeta segments and 13 reverse primers for TCR Jbeta segments was used. A multiplex PCR assay on genomic DNA amplified the CDR3 region of rearranged TCR beta genes. Amplified TCR beta libraries were sequenced as 87-base-pair reads on the Illumina HiSeq System. Concerning the study's data processing: Across the 670 or so repertoires, a later analysis counted 80 million or so unique TCR beta chains, roughly 11 million of which were shared by at least two donors. To remove PCR and sequencing errors, raw reads were error-corrected and collapsed into unique sequences using a nearest-neighbor algorithm that merged closely related sequences. Alignment of CDR3 sequences to IMGT reference sequences was used to assign V, D and J gene segments. For a sequence to be retained, at least a six-nucleotide match to both a V gene segment and a J gene segment was required. A rearrangement counted as productive if the CDR3 had no stop codons and remained in frame with V and J, and every other rearrangement counted as non-productive. CDR3 was defined according to IMGT convention as the region running from the second conserved V-encoded cysteine to the conserved J-encoded phenylalanine. The earlier analysis of a few hundred of the donors excluded sequences that lacked an unambiguous match to a single V gene segment. An earlier analysis of 587 of the donors classified V segments as functional when productive rearrangements were above 56.7% and as segregating when the standard deviation between donors was above 5%. A statistical classification framework was built for diagnosing cytomegalovirus status from the catalog of TCR beta chain sequences. V and J gene assignment, in a later analysis, came from comparing TCR nucleotide sequences with IMGT/GENE-DB human TR gene sequences. A later analysis assigned CDR3 sequences and most-parsimonious VDJ recombination scenarios with the TCRdist pipeline. In a later analysis, each TCR beta chain was defined by its CDR3 amino acid sequence together with its V-gene family, and reads without a unique V-gene family were excluded. A later analysis removed 592 highly shared, low-generation-probability nucleotide sequences to deal with suspected cross-contamination and a sequencing artifact. For each public chain, a later analysis derived a clonal expansion index from normalized ranks of inferred template counts within each repertoire. In a later analysis, generation probabilities were computed with a VDJ recombination model fitted to out-of-frame rearrangements, and the resulting probabilities were checked against IGoR. Hypergeometric tests were used in a later analysis to score TCR-TCR, TCR-HLA and TCR-CMV co-occurrence, with a repertoire-size bias correction applied to the TCR pairs. A later analysis estimated false discovery rates by permuting HLA or CMV assignments 20 times. In a later analysis, co-occurring TCRs were grouped using DBSCAN, with TCRdist sequence similarity added in when clustering inside HLA-allele-positive subsets. Repertoires with fewer than 30,000 or more than 120,000 public chains, plus five repertoires with anomalous nucleotide sharing, were excluded from co-occurrence clustering. Imported from immuneACCESS, the table was reduced by TCRdb to in-frame sequences with V and J called. These copies leave out some clones; in studies compared against another copy, an unresolved V gene accounts for under half, and the cause of the remainder is not known. D and trimming come from the DNA, and the V and J calls and clone size come from that table. Present in this sample are 95,000 to 150,000 clones, roughly a sixth of which were seen just once. Together, the top ten hold approximately 2.9% of the sample.

Input material: PBMCs. The chain uses TRBV30 and TRBJ2-3; TRBD1 might be the D gene, on 5 matching bases. This receptor was identified in a female donor in good health and CMV-seropositive. At the DNA level, the sequence is TGTGCCTGGAGTGTACAGGCAGCCACAGATACGCAGTATTTT. The resulting protein is CAWSVQAATDTQYF.